Presented here are 23 T cell receptor beta chains from one specimen sequenced in a study of T-cell reconstitution after alpha-beta-depleted transplantation in children. Researchers prepared the TCRbeta library using unique molecular identifiers, the study reports. Via MiXCR, TCRdb re-called the PCR reads, giving one row per CDR3 protein. Here the sample spans a few hundred thousand distinct CDR3 sequences, approximately 13% being singletons. Sequenced here: PBMCs, mostly from graft donor cells, sampled 360 days after TCRalphabeta/CD19-depleted stem cell transplant. Source of these receptors: a male patient aged 10 to 17 who had a stem cell transplant for acute myeloid leukemia, so the T cells may come from the graft donor.

This clonotype was counted ten times or more. V gene TRBV6-2 or TRBV6-3 combines with J gene TRBJ2-1, with D uncertain. The CDR3 covers 13 residues. Germline lookup yields CDR1 MNHEY and CDR2 SVGEGT. Between the trimmed V and J ends, which lost 4 bases and 12 bases, there was a span of 16 bases. CDR3 DNA: TGTGCCAGCAGTTTCCTGAATTTCTCCTTGCAGTTCTTC. As protein: CASSFLNFSLQFF.

There are many counts of this clonotype. V and J are TRBV15 and TRBJ1-5, with D unresolved. The CDR3 runs to 15 residues. The ends were cut back, 1 base at V and 1 base at J, with 8 bases in the middle. The germline gives CDR1 LNHNV, CDR2 YYDKDF (reference sequence). CDR3 amino acids: CATSRVTASNQPQHF. The CDR3, as DNA: TGTGCCACCAGCAGAGTCACAGCGAGCAATCAGCCCCAGCATTTT.

This clonotype was detected once. The CDR3 protein is CAAYSGQAYEQYF. For the CDR3, the DNA is TGTGCTGCCTATTCGGGGCAAGCCTACGAGCAGTACTTC. The J gene is TRBJ2-7, the V gene TRBV30; D might be TRBD1 or TRBD2, each matching 5 bases. CDR3 length: 13 amino acids. The germline V gene has CDR1 GTSNPN and CDR2 SVGIG (reference sequence).

The J gene is TRBJ2-2, the V gene TRBV24-1, with D possibly TRBD2 on 5 matching bases. V shed 7 bases and J shed 6 bases, with 11 bases lying between them. This CDR3 is 13 amino acids long. CDR1 KGHDR and CDR2 SFDVKD come from the germline V gene. The CDR3 loop is CATRGTGSGELFF. CDR3 nucleotide sequence: TGTGCCACCAGGGGCACGGGGTCCGGGGAGCTGTTTTTT.

This clonotype has at least ten counts. This sequence joins TRBV4-2 and TRBJ2-7, with TRBD2 matching 8 bases. Germline CDR1 and CDR2: LGHNA and YNFKEQ. This CDR3 comprises 16 residues. V trimming: 0 bases; J trimming: 2 bases; junction bases outside the gene matches: 6. DNA of the CDR3: TGTGCCAGCAGCCAAGAAGGGCGGGAGGTCACCTACGAGCAGTACTTC. It codes for CASSQEGREVTYEQYF.

This chain uses TRBV20-1 with TRBJ2-7; the match to TRBD1 covers 7 bases. CDR1 DFQATT and CDR2 SNEGSKA come from the germline V gene (reference sequence). V lost 6 bases to trimming and J lost 4 bases; unmatched junction nucleotides: 12. CDR3 size: 14 residues. The CDR3 coding sequence is TGCAGTGCCAAGGACAGGCTAACCCTTTACGAGCAGTACTTC. This gives the protein CSAKDRLTLYEQYF.

This rearrangement joins TRBV28 to TRBJ2-3, with 8 nucleotides matching TRBD2. Losses at the gene ends were 7 bases for V and 3 bases for J; bases not matched to a gene: 12. The CDR3 extends over 16 amino acids. Per the germline V gene, CDR1 is MDHEN and CDR2 is SYDVKM. CDR3 protein: CASTPPGGAGTDTQYF. The DNA of the CDR3 is TGTGCCAGCACCCCTCCCGGGGGGGCCGGGACAGATACGCAGTATTTT.

Only a few counts were recorded for this clonotype. This chain joins TRBV5-1 and TRBJ2-7, with 9 bases lining up with TRBD2. There are 16 residues in the CDR3. The V gene's germline CDR1 is SGHRS and CDR2 YFSETQ. V shed 2 bases and J 4 bases; nucleotides not matched to a gene: 10. DNA for the CDR3: TGCGCCAGCAGCTTTGGAGGCGGGAGGGCCCGGTACGAGCAGTACTTC. It translates to CASSFGGGRARYEQYF.

This clonotype was counted a few times. The J gene is TRBJ2-7, the V gene TRBV28; D is perhaps TRBD1 (7 bases). The CDR3 is made up of 13 amino acids. Germline CDR1 reads MDHEN; CDR2 reads SYDVKM. The CDR3 loop is CATNRGGPYEQYF. In DNA form, the CDR3 reads TGTGCGACGAACAGGGGAGGACCCTACGAGCAGTACTTC.

In this sample, this clonotype turned up a few times. This chain uses TRBV11-2 with TRBJ2-5; 9 bases fit TRBD1. Trimming took 10 bases from V and 0 from J; bases not matched to a gene: 9. The germline V gene has CDR1 SGHAT and CDR2 FQNNGV. The CDR3 length is 15 residues. DNA of the CDR3: TGTGCCAACGAAACAGGGGGCCTATACCAAGAGACCCAGTACTTC. Encoded protein: CANETGGLYQETQYF.

This clonotype was seen ten or more times. The rearrangement uses TRBV29-1 and TRBJ2-1, with 14 bases aligning to TRBD2. The ends lost 5 bases at V and 8 bases at J; junction bases unmatched: 14. This CDR3 has 17 residues. Germline values: CDR1 SQVTM, CDR2 ANQGSEA. Written as DNA, the CDR3 is TGCAGCGTTTATGGACTAGCGGGAGGTCTTCCTCGTTATGAGCAGTTCTTC. Its translation: CSVYGLAGGLPRYEQFF.

CDR3 sequence reads: CASSLGGGAPYTQYF. The CDR3 DNA reads TGTGCCAGCAGCTTAGGAGGGGGGGCTCCCTATACGCAGTATTTT. The rearrangement links TRBV7-3 to TRBJ2-3; a weak D match, TRBD2 (7 bases). CDR3 length equals 15 residues. Trimming stripped 2 bases from V and 7 bases from J, with 16 bases between. Germline V gene sequence: CDR1 SGHTA, CDR2 FQGTGA.

This clonotype has only a few counts. The V call is TRBV28, the J call TRBJ2-3; D might be TRBD1 (5 bases). V was trimmed by 1 base and J by 6 bases, leaving 17 bases between them. The CDR3 totals 16 residues. Germline-derived CDR1 and CDR2 are MDHEN and SYDVKM. This chain's CDR3 is CASSLSWGVPRDTQYF. The CDR3 DNA reads TGTGCCAGCAGTTTATCCTGGGGCGTCCCACGGGATACGCAGTATTTT.

Many counts were recorded for this clonotype. V usage is TRBV29-1 and J usage is TRBJ2-5; D is undetermined. The CDR3 length is 11 residues. Germline V gene data show CDR1 as SQVTM and CDR2 as ANQGSEA. The germline V and J ends were trimmed by 0 bases and 7 bases, with 6 bases remaining between them. The CDR3 DNA reads TGCAGCGTTGAAGAGCGCGGGACCCAGTACTTC. Protein sequence: CSVEERGTQYF.

This clonotype was picked up a small number of times. The chain has TRBV4-3 and TRBJ2-7, with D hard to call. Trimming removed 0 bases at V and 0 bases at J, with 18 bases between. The CDR3 consists of 18 residues. Per germline, CDR1 LGHNA and CDR2 YSLEER. The CDR3 here is CASSQDLSVAVSSYEQYF. The DNA for the CDR3 is TGCGCCAGCAGCCAAGATCTTAGTGTGGCGGTGAGCTCCTACGAGCAGTACTTC.

This clonotype was counted many times. The chain has TRBV20-1 and TRBJ2-5; 9 nucleotides agree with TRBD1. Germline loops: CDR1 DFQATT, CDR2 SNEGSKA (reference sequence). Trimming removed 6 bases from V and 4 bases from J; junction bases left unmatched: 3. The CDR3 is 12 amino acids. The CDR3 is CSARQGGETQYF. The CDR3 coding sequence is TGCAGTGCCCGACAGGGGGGAGAGACCCAGTACTTC.

The rearrangement links TRBV10-3 to TRBJ2-1; D perhaps matches TRBD1 (5 bases). This CDR3 contains 14 residues. V lost 4 bases and J lost 8, with 15 bases in between. Germline CDR1 is ENHRY and CDR2 is SYGVKD. The CDR3 region is CAISVVPLGDEQFF. CDR3 sequence (DNA): TGTGCCATCAGTGTGGTGCCCCTAGGGGATGAGCAGTTCTTC.

This clonotype has just a few counts. V and J are TRBV20-1 and TRBJ2-5, with a tentative D call TRBD2 (6 bases). CDR3 length: 13 residues. Germline CDR1 DFQATT, CDR2 SNEGSKA (reference sequence). V dropped 1 base and J dropped 2 bases, with 8 bases sitting between them. CDR3 DNA sequence: TGCAGTGCTAGAGGGGCGGGGCAAGAGACCCAGTACTTC. It yields the protein CSARGAGQETQYF.

In its sample, this clonotype was seen many times. The genes are TRBV12-3 or TRBV12-4 and TRBJ1-6, with D unresolved. This CDR3 is built from 15 residues. V lost 1 base and J 14 bases, leaving 18 bases between the germline ends. The CDR3 bases are TGTGCCAGCAGTTTAGGAGCAGGAGGCATCCGAACCCTCCACTTT. Its translation is CASSLGAGGIRTLHF.

This clonotype occurred a few times. J is TRBJ2-1 and V is TRBV4-2; the match to TRBD2 covers 10 bases. V lost 7 bases to trimming and J lost 1 base; unmatched junction nucleotides: 7. Per the germline V gene, CDR1 is LGHNA and CDR2 is YNFKEQ. CDR3 length: 16 amino acids. The DNA for the CDR3 is TGTGCCAGCAAGCGGGAGGGTCGTAGGTCCTACAATGAGCAGTTCTTC. This translates into CASKREGRRSYNEQFF.

This chain connects TRBV20-1 to TRBJ2-5; 10 positions agree with TRBD2. V lost 3 bases and J lost 5; bases outside the gene matches: 12. Germline V gene data show CDR1 as DFQATT and CDR2 as SNEGSKA (reference sequence). This CDR3 contains 16 residues. The CDR3 DNA reads TGCAGTGCTAGTTTACCCCTAGCGGGAGTACGCGAGACCCAGTACTTC. This translates into CSASLPLAGVRETQYF.

The table lists this clonotype with many counts. The chain couples TRBV25-1 to TRBJ2-1, with TRBD2 identical over 8 bases. The CDR3 runs 15 residues. Germline values: CDR1 MGHDK, CDR2 SYGVNS. The V and J ends lost 7 bases and 0 bases, in that order; junction bases with no gene match: 5. The chain's CDR3 is CASTVAGSSYNEQFF. CDR3 DNA sequence: TGTGCCAGCACTGTAGCGGGGAGCTCCTACAATGAGCAGTTCTTC. The whole variable domain, remainder taken from reference TRBV25-1 and TRBJ2-1, is EADIYQTPRYLVIGTGKKITLECSQTMGHDKMYWYQQDPGMELHLIHYSYGVNSTEKGDLSSESTVSRIRTEHFPLTLESARPSHTSQYLCASTVAGSSYNEQFFGPGTRLTVL.

This clonotype occurred a few times. This sequence joins TRBV20-1 and TRBJ2-7, with TRBD2 identical over 10 bases. The CDR3 is 14 amino acids. V dropped 7 bases and J dropped 2; count of bases not matched to a gene: 8. Germline CDR1 DFQATT, CDR2 SNEGSKA (reference sequence). The CDR3 DNA is TGCAGTGGAACGAGGGGACTAGCGCCCTACGAGCAGTACTTC. Its protein is CSGTRGLAPYEQYF.